This T cell receptor (beta chain) was sequenced for a study of T cell repertoires and HLA-DP antigens. Study overall: Alloantigens: one with one groove difference and one with under eleven differences versus self.

Whole-study findings and limits: Against both alloantigens, CD137+ clonality was similar, about 0.39. Clones undetected before culture averaged approximately 35% against one allele and roughly 53% against the other.

About this clone: Its antigen is not known.

The CDR3 is 14 amino acids. Trimming removed 6 bases from V and 6 bases from J, with 18 bases in between. From germline, CDR1 is MGHDK and CDR2 SYGVNS. The primer mix covered 54 TRBV segments and 13 TRBJ segments. The protocol was immunoSEQ multiplex PCR, while the TCRdb copy is restricted to in-frame clones and leaves out a portion. The profile shows about 89,000 clones, around nine tenths of them singletons. J is TRBJ2-7 and V is TRBV25-1; possibly TRBD1 for D (6 bases). This clonotype was sampled from a man aged 50-60 years in good health and CMV-seronegative. Sequences were obtained from CD4+ T cells from PBMCs. The CDR3 region has the DNA TGTGCCAGCAGGCCTAACAGGGATTCTGGCGAGCAGTACTTC. It specifies CASRPNRDSGEQYF.